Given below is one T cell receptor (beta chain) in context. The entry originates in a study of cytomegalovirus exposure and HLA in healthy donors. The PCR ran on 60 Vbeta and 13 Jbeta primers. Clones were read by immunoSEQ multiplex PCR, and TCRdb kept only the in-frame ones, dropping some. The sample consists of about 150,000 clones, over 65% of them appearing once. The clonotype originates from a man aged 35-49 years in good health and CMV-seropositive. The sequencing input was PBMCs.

The CDR3 region has the DNA TGTGCCAGCAGTTTACGGCAGGGCAACTCTGGAAACACCATATATTTT. It codes for CASSLRQGNSGNTIYF. V is TRBV27 and J is TRBJ1-3, with TRBD1 as a possible D gene (5 bases). V gave up 2 bases and J gave up 0 bases, with 11 bases separating them. The CDR3 is 16 residues long. Germline V CDR1 and CDR2: MNHEY, SMNVEV (reference sequence).